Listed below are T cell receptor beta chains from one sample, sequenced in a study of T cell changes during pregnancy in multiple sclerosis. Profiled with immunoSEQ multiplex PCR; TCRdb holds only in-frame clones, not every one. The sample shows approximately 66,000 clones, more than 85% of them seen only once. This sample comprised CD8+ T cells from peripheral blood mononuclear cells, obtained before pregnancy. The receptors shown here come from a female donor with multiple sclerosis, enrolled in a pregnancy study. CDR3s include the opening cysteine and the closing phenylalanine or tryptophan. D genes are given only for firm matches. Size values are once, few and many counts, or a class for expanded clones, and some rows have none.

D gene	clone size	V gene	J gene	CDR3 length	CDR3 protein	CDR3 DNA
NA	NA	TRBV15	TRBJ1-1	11	CATSRTTEAFF	TGTGCCACCAGCAGGACTACTGAAGCTTTCTTT
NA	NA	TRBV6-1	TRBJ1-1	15	CASSDALGTYTEAFF	TGTGCCAGCAGTGATGCCCTGGGGACTTACACTGAAGCTTTCTTT
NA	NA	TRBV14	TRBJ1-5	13	CASSQVGGAPQHF	TGTGCCAGCAGCCAAGTAGGCGGCGCGCCCCAGCATTTT
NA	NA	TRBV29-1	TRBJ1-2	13	CSVKLEGYYGYTF	TGCAGCGTTAAACTGGAGGGGTACTATGGCTACACCTTC
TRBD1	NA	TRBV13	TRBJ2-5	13	CASSPDGPGGQYF	TGTGCCAGCAGTCCGGACGGCCCAGGGGGCCAGTACTTC
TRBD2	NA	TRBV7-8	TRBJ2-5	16	CASSKGLAGTQETQYF	TGTGCCAGCAGCAAAGGACTAGCGGGGACCCAAGAGACCCAGTACTTC
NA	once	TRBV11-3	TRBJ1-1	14	CASSLGEGDTEAFF	TGTGCCAGCAGCTTAGGAGAAGGGGACACTGAAGCTTTCTTT
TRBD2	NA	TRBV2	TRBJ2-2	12	CARGGNTGELFF	TGTGCCCGCGGGGGTAACACCGGGGAGCTGTTTTTT
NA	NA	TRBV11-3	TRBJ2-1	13	CASSLTVYNEQFF	TGTGCCAGCAGCTTAACGGTCTACAATGAGCAGTTCTTC
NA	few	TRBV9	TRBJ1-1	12	CASSSAGTEAFF	TGTGCCAGCAGCTCCGCCGGTACTGAAGCTTTCTTT
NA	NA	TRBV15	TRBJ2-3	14	CATSRPSGTDTQYF	TGTGCCACCAGCAGACCCAGCGGCACAGATACGCAGTATTTT
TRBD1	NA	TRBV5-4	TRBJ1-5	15	CASSLDRGSNQPQHF	TGTGCCAGCAGCTTGGACAGGGGGAGCAATCAGCCCCAGCATTTT
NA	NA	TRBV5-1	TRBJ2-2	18	CASSRTLPDSTNTGELFF	TGCGCCAGCAGCCGCACACTACCGGACAGTACGAACACCGGGGAGCTGTTTTTT
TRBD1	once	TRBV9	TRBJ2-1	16	CASSVVVGGQGLEQFF	TGTGCCAGCAGCGTAGTAGTGGGGGGACAGGGGCTTGAGCAGTTCTTC
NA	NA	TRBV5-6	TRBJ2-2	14	CASSPGSLTGELFF	TGTGCCAGCAGTCCCGGGTCCCTTACCGGGGAGCTGTTTTTT
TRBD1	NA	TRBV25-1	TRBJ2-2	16	CASSASDRLGGGELFF	TGTGCCAGCAGTGCCTCGGACAGGCTTGGGGGCGGGGAGCTGTTTTTT
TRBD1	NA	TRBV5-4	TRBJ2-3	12	CASSLQGPTQYF	TGTGCCAGCAGCTTACAGGGGCCTACGCAGTATTTT
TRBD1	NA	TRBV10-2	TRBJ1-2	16	CASSDGDSLSRKGYTF	TGCGCCAGCAGTGACGGGGACAGCCTCTCCAGGAAGGGCTACACCTTC
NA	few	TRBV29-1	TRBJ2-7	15	CSAIPDTSGSYEQYF	TGCAGCGCCATCCCGGACACCTCGGGCTCCTACGAGCAGTACTTC
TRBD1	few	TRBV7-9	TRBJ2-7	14	CASTQGAGGYEQYF	TGTGCCAGCACCCAGGGGGCAGGTGGCTACGAGCAGTACTTC
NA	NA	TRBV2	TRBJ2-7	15	CASLSSRGEGDEQYF	TGTGCCAGCCTAAGCTCCCGGGGGGAGGGGGACGAGCAGTACTTC
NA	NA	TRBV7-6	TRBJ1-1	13	CASSLGGYSEAFF	TGTGCCAGCAGCTTAGGTGGCTACAGTGAAGCTTTCTTT
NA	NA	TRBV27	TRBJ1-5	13	CASGVGARQPQHF	TGTGCCAGCGGGGTTGGGGCGAGACAGCCCCAGCATTTT
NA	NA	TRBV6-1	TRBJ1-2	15	CASRFEVRANYGYTF	TGTGCCAGCAGATTTGAAGTGAGGGCTAACTATGGCTACACCTTC
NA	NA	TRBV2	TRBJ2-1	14	CASTEPGGRDEQFF	TGTGCCAGCACCGAACCGGGGGGCCGGGATGAGCAGTTCTTC
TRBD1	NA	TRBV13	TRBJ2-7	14	CASSSPGQGYEQYF	TGTGCCAGCAGCTCTCCGGGACAGGGCTACGAGCAGTACTTC
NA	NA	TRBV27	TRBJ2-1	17	CASSLFPTGSSYNEQFF	TGTGCCAGCAGTTTATTCCCCACAGGGAGCTCCTACAATGAGCAGTTCTTC
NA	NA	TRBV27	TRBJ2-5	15	CASSQDAGYQETQYF	TGTGCCAGCAGTCAAGACGCAGGGTACCAAGAGACCCAGTACTTC
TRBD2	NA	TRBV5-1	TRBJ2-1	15	CASSLALAGLDEQFF	TGCGCCAGCAGCTTGGCCCTAGCGGGGCTGGATGAGCAGTTCTTC
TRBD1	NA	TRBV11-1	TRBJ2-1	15	CASRGTGAFYNEQFF	TGTGCCAGCAGGGGGACAGGGGCGTTCTACAATGAGCAGTTCTTC
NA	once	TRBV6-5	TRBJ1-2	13	CASSLSQGDKGTF	TGTGCCAGCAGCCTTAGTCAGGGCGACAAGGGCACCTTC
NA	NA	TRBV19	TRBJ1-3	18	CASSTKDRITISGNTIYF	TGTGCCAGTAGTACGAAGGACAGAATTACGATCTCTGGAAACACCATATATTTT
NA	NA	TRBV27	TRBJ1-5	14	CASSSGFSNQPQHF	TGTGCCAGCAGTTCAGGGTTCAGCAATCAGCCCCAGCATTTT
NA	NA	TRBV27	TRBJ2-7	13	CASSLGGSYEQYF	TGTGCCAGCAGTTTAGGGGGGAGCTACGAGCAGTACTTC
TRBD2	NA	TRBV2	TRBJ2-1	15	CASKLRSGVKNEQFF	TGTGCCAGCAAATTAAGAAGCGGGGTAAAAAATGAGCAGTTCTTC
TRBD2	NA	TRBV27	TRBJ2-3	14	CASCGGGNTDTQYF	TGTGCCAGCTGCGGCGGGGGGAACACAGATACGCAGTATTTT
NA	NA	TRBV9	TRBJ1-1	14	CASSVVGGNTEAFF	TGTGCCAGCAGCGTAGTCGGAGGGAACACTGAAGCTTTCTTT
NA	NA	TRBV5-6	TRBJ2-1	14	CASSLPTEYNEQFF	TGTGCCAGCAGCTTGCCCACAGAGTACAATGAGCAGTTCTTC
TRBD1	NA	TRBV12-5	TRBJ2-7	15	CASGGQGADPYEQYF	TGTGCTAGTGGTGGACAGGGTGCGGACCCCTACGAGCAGTACTTC
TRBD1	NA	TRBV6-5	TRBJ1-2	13	CASSAGQGPGYTF	TGTGCCAGCAGTGCGGGACAGGGCCCTGGCTACACCTTC
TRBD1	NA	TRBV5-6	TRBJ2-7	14	CASSGGTGSYEQYF	TGTGCCAGCAGCGGGGGGACAGGATCCTACGAGCAGTACTTC
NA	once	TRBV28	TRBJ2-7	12	CASSFLDYEQYF	TGTGCCAGCAGTTTCCTAGATTACGAGCAGTACTTC
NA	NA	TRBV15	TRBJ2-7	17	CATSSGGVGKPSNEQYF	TGTGCCACCAGCAGTGGAGGGGTGGGCAAGCCGAGCAACGAGCAGTACTTC
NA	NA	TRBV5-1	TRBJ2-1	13	CASSYIGVAEQFF	TGCGCCAGCAGCTATATCGGAGTCGCTGAGCAGTTCTTC
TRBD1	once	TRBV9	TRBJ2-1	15	CASSVLTGDVYEQFF	TGTGCCAGCAGCGTACTGACAGGGGATGTTTACGAGCAGTTCTTC
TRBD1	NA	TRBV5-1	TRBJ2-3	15	CASSPTTGTGNTQYF	TGCGCCAGCAGCCCAACAACGGGGACAGGGAATACGCAGTATTTT
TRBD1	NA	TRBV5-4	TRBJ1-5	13	CASSQDRDQPQHF	TGTGCCAGCAGCCAGGACAGGGATCAGCCCCAGCATTTT
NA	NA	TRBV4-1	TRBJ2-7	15	CASSHTEDYRYEQYF	TGCGCCAGCAGCCACACTGAGGACTACCGCTACGAGCAGTACTTC
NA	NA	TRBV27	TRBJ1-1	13	CASSATGNTEAFF	TGTGCCAGCAGTGCGACAGGGAACACTGAAGCTTTCTTT
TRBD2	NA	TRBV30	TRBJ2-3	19	CAWSGADRGLAGGPDTQYF	TGTGCCTGGAGTGGGGCAGACCGAGGACTAGCGGGGGGGCCGGATACGCAGTATTTT
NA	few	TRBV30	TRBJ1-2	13	CAWSEAGGSGYTF	TGTGCCTGGAGTGAGGCGGGGGGAAGTGGCTACACCTTC
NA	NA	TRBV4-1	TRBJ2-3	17	CASSPRTDSAPTDTQYF	TGCGCCAGCAGCCCGAGAACGGACAGCGCCCCGACAGATACGCAGTATTTT
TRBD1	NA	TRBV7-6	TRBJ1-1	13	CASSPQGAPEAFF	TGTGCCAGCAGCCCCCAGGGGGCGCCTGAAGCTTTCTTT